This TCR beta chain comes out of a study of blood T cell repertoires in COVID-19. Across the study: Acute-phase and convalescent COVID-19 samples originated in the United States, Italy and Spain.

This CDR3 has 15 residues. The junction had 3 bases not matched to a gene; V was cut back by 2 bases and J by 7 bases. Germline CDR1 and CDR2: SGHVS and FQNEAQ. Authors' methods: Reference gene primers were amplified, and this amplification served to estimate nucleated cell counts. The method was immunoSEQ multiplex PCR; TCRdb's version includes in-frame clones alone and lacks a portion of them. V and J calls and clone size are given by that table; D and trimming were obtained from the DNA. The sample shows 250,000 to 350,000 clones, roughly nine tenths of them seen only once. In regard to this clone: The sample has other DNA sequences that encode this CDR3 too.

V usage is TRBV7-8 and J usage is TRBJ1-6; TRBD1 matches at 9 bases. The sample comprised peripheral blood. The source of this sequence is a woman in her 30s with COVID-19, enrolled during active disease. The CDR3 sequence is CASSLWDRENSPLHF. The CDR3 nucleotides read TGTGCCAGCAGCTTATGGGACAGGGAGAATTCACCCCTCCACTTT.